A single sample is the source of the 26 T cell receptor beta chains below, sequenced in a study of cytomegalovirus exposure and HLA in healthy donors. Here immunoSEQ multiplex PCR was the method, and the copy in TCRdb shows in-frame clones only, minus some. The data hold some 50,000 clones, with over 85% observed a single time. Sequencing was performed on PBMCs. The receptors come from a woman in her late teens or twenties in good health and CMV-seronegative.

The CDR3: CASTEPQGSRSGGYTF. DNA for the CDR3: TGTGCCAGCACCGAGCCTCAGGGGAGTCGGTCTGGTGGCTACACCTTC. The chain joins TRBV6-6 to TRBJ1-2; possibly TRBD1 for D (6 bases). The V end lost 7 bases, the J end lost 7 bases, and 25 bases lay between the germline ends. CDR3 length: 16 amino acids. CDR1 and CDR2 (germline): MNHNY, SVGAGI (reference sequence).

The chain's CDR3 is CASSLRGGLGNYGYTF. In DNA, the CDR3 is TGTGCCAGCAGCTTGAGGGGGGGTCTTGGTAACTATGGCTACACCTTC. This chain uses TRBV7-2 with TRBJ1-2, with D perhaps matching TRBD1 (6 bases). V lost 3 bases and J lost 1, with 15 bases in between. Germline V gene data show CDR1 as SGHTA and CDR2 as FQGNSA. The CDR3 has 16 amino acids.

The rearrangement uses TRBV29-1 and TRBJ1-4, with D perhaps TRBD1 (5 bases). This CDR3 has 13 amino acids. Germline CDR1 SQVTM, CDR2 ANQGSEA. V was clipped by 7 bases and J by 6 bases, with 15 bases between them. The DNA for the CDR3 is TGCAGCGCTTATACCGGGACTGATGAAAAACTGTTTTTT. Translated, it gives CSAYTGTDEKLFF.

The chain recombines TRBV11-3 with TRBJ2-1; 7 bases agree with TRBD2. Germline V lookup: CDR1 SGHNT, CDR2 YENEEA. The J segment lost 5 bases and the V segment lost 4 bases, leaving 17 bases of the junction unmatched. The CDR3 length is 18 residues. This CDR3 is CASSSLPGGSLINNEQFF. The CDR3 DNA reads as TGTGCCAGCAGCTCCCTCCCGGGCGGGAGCCTGATCAACAATGAGCAGTTCTTC.

The chain uses TRBV5-1 and TRBJ2-1, with TRBD1 identical over 8 bases. Per the germline V gene, CDR1 is SGHRS and CDR2 is YFSETQ. V lost 0 bases and J lost 6; bases outside the gene matches: 5. The CDR3 is made up of 15 amino acids. The CDR3 is CASSLERTGRNEQFF. CDR3 in DNA: TGCGCCAGCAGCTTGGAACGGACAGGGCGCAATGAGCAGTTCTTC.

The rearrangement links TRBV6-6 to TRBJ1-1, with TRBD1 matching 7 bases. The V and J ends lost 7 bases and 8 bases, in that order; junction bases with no gene match: 10. Germline V CDR1 and CDR2: MNHNY, SVGAGI (reference sequence). This CDR3 is built from 13 residues. The CDR3 bases are TGTGCCAGCACCGTCTCCGGGACAGCCGAAGCTTTCTTT. Its protein is CASTVSGTAEAFF.

The chain is built from TRBV5-4 and TRBJ1-6; TRBD1 matches at 8 bases. The CDR3 is 16 residues long. The germline V gene has CDR1 SGHNT and CDR2 YYREEE (reference sequence). V dropped 0 bases and J dropped 9; count of bases not matched to a gene: 8. This CDR3 is CASSLVRGQGLSPLHF. The DNA for the CDR3 is TGTGCCAGCAGCTTGGTTCGTGGACAGGGTCTTTCACCCCTCCACTTT.

V is TRBV2 and J is TRBJ2-7, with 9 bases matching TRBD1. CDR3 size: 14 residues. CDR1 and CDR2 (germline): SNHLY, FYNNEI. V trimming: 6 bases; J trimming: 2 bases; junction bases outside the gene matches: 5. The CDR3 protein is CASREGQGPYEQYV. In nucleotides, the CDR3 is TGTGCCAGCAGGGAGGGACAGGGACCCTACGAGCAGTACGTC.

The CDR3 coding sequence is TGTGCCGGGCCGGTGCCTGTGACGGGGGCCAACGTCCTGACTTTC. As protein: CAGPVPVTGANVLTF. The V and J genes are TRBV21-1 and TRBJ2-6; no check of the table's D call, TRBD1, against the DNA was made. TRBV21-1 represents a pseudogene. The CDR3 loop spans 15 amino acids.

The J gene is TRBJ1-1, the V gene TRBV27, with D perhaps matching TRBD1 (6 bases). Trimming cost V 4 bases and J 7 bases, with 10 bases left between them. The CDR3 length is 12 residues. Per germline, CDR1 MNHEY and CDR2 SMNVEV (reference sequence). The CDR3 reads CASSSTGYEAFF. The CDR3, as DNA: TGTGCCAGCAGTTCGACAGGATATGAAGCTTTCTTT.

This clone was seen once. The genes are TRBV12-5 and TRBJ2-1; D might be TRBD1 (6 bases). This CDR3 comprises 16 residues. Germline V gene lookup returns CDR1 LGHNT and CDR2 FRNRAP. The V end lost 2 bases, the J end lost 8 bases, and 19 bases lay between the germline ends. The CDR3 is CASGLLGSNRADEQFF. The CDR3 DNA reads TGTGCTAGTGGTTTGCTCGGTTCAAACAGGGCGGATGAGCAGTTCTTC.

CDR3 sequence: CASSELSGGFTDTQYF. The CDR3 coding sequence is TGTGCCAGCAGTGAACTGAGCGGGGGTTTCACAGATACGCAGTATTTT. The V call is TRBV6-1, the J call TRBJ2-3; 8 positions match TRBD2. V dropped 2 bases and J dropped 2; count of bases not matched to a gene: 6. Germline V gene lookup returns CDR1 MNHNS and CDR2 SASEGT. The CDR3 extends over 16 amino acids.

The J gene is TRBJ2-1, the V gene TRBV5-1; D perhaps matches TRBD1 (6 bases). The CDR3 contains 16 residues. In germline, CDR1 is SGHRS, CDR2 YFSETQ. V was shortened by 0 bases and J by 4 bases, with 14 bases between the two germline ends. The CDR3 sequence: CASSLAPGQGYNEQFF. In nucleotides, the CDR3 is TGCGCCAGCAGCTTGGCCCCAGGCCAGGGGTACAATGAGCAGTTCTTC.

This sequence joins TRBV18 and TRBJ2-1; TRBD2 aligns across 10 bases. The CDR3 has 18 residues. Germline V gene sequence: CDR1 KGHSH, CDR2 LQKENI. After removal of 4 bases from V and 0 bases from J, the junction contained 9 bases not matched to a gene. The CDR3 loop reads CASSQLFRTSGSYNEQFF. The CDR3 coding sequence is TGTGCCAGCTCACAACTATTCCGGACTAGCGGCTCCTACAATGAGCAGTTCTTC.

In nucleotides, the CDR3 is TGTGCCAGCAGTGATGGAAGGGGCTCCTACGAGCAGTACTTC. It specifies CASSDGRGSYEQYF. The V call is TRBV6-1, the J call TRBJ2-7, with D tentatively TRBD1 (5 bases). Germline loops: CDR1 MNHNS, CDR2 SASEGT. The V and J ends lost 3 bases and 0 bases respectively, with 9 bases between them. This CDR3 is 14 amino acids long.

This clone was detected only once. The chain joins TRBV27 to TRBJ2-7, with TRBD2 matching 8 bases. The CDR3 contains 18 residues. Germline-derived CDR1 and CDR2 are MNHEY and SMNVEV (reference sequence). V dropped 5 bases and J dropped 0; count of bases not matched to a gene: 15. CDR3 nucleotides: TGTGCCAGCAGTCTCCGACCGTCGGGACTAGGTTCCTCCTACGAGCAGTACGTC. Its translation is CASSLRPSGLGSSYEQYV.

The chain is built from TRBV11-2 and TRBJ1-2; tentatively, D is TRBD1 (6 bases). The V end was cut by 0 bases, the J end by 2 bases, with 13 bases between. From germline, CDR1 is SGHAT and CDR2 FQNNGV. CDR3 length: 16 residues. CDR3 residues: CASSLDPTGPNYGYTF. CDR3 in DNA: TGTGCCAGCAGCTTAGATCCGACAGGACCCAACTATGGCTACACCTTC.

V gene TRBV5-5 combines with J gene TRBJ1-5, with D unresolved. Germline V CDR1 and CDR2: SGHKS, YYEKEE (reference sequence). The CDR3 consists of 15 residues. Trimming left V 3 bases short and J 5 bases short, with 15 bases between. CDR3 region: CASSSRTGLDQPQHF. In DNA form, the CDR3 reads TGTGCCAGCAGCTCTCGGACTGGGTTAGATCAGCCCCAGCATTTT.

The chain employs TRBV27 and TRBJ2-1; TRBD1 matches 8 bases. The CDR3 totals 15 residues. Germline CDR1 MNHEY, CDR2 SMNVEV (reference sequence). J lost 7 bases, V lost 1 base, and 6 bases had no gene match. DNA of the CDR3: TGTGCCAGCAGTTTATGGCAGGGGGCTTCGAATGAGCAGTTCTTC. Its translation is CASSLWQGASNEQFF.

Concerning this clone: Other nucleotide sequences from this sample produce the same CDR3. V gene TRBV5-6 combines with J gene TRBJ2-3; D unresolved. CDR1 and CDR2 (germline): SGHDT, YYEEEE. This CDR3 spans 13 amino acids. Trimming took 1 base from V and 6 from J, leaving 9 bases between them. The DNA for the CDR3 is TGTGCCAGCAGCTTGAAAGGAGTGGATACGCAGTATTTT. This translates into CASSLKGVDTQYF.

The rearrangement links TRBV18 to TRBJ2-1; D gene unclear. Germline V gene sequence: CDR1 KGHSH, CDR2 LQKENI. Trimming pared 2 bases from V and 8 bases from J, leaving 10 bases between. The CDR3 sequence is 13 residues long. DNA of the CDR3: TGTGCCAGCTCACCAAGACTGCTCGATGAGCAGTTCTTC. Residues: CASSPRLLDEQFF.

V is TRBV27 and J is TRBJ1-5; a possible D gene is TRBD1 (6 bases). The germline CDR1 and CDR2 sequences are MNHEY and SMNVEV (reference sequence). The CDR3 extends over 17 amino acids. The germline V and J ends were trimmed by 5 bases and 0 bases, with 17 bases remaining between them. The CDR3 loop is CASSPNSGTHSNQPQHF. The CDR3, as DNA: TGTGCCAGCAGTCCAAATTCCGGGACACATAGCAATCAGCCCCAGCATTTT.

The chain joins TRBV6-1 to TRBJ1-1; D not resolved. Germline lookup yields CDR1 MNHNS and CDR2 SASEGT. Trimming shortened V by 10 bases and J by 10 bases, and 16 bases separated the two germline ends. The CDR3 consists of 11 residues. The CDR3 sequence is CATLAGVIAFF. CDR3 nucleotides: TGTGCCACCTTGGCCGGGGTGATAGCTTTCTTT.

The J gene is TRBJ2-5, the V gene TRBV5-1, with D possibly being TRBD1 (6 bases). Looked up from germline, CDR1 is SGHRS and CDR2 is YFSETQ. V lost 0 bases and J 5 bases, leaving 14 bases between the germline ends. The length of the CDR3 is 15 residues. Here the CDR3 DNA reads TGCGCCAGCAGCTTGGAATTAGGGGGAAGGGAGACCCAGTACTTC. Protein product: CASSLELGGRETQYF.

This chain joins TRBV14 and TRBJ1-1; D might be TRBD1 (5 bases). V was shortened by 5 bases and J by 4 bases, with 14 bases between the two germline ends. CDR1 is SGHDN, CDR2 FVKESK, per germline. The CDR3 length is 14 residues. The CDR3, as DNA: TGTGCCAGCAGCTCCCTTCGGGGGGGCACTGAAGCTTTCTTT. Translating it yields CASSSLRGGTEAFF.

As DNA, the CDR3 is TGTGCCAGTAGGAAAGGACTAGCGGTGAACACCGGGGAGCTGTTTTTT. Its protein product is CASRKGLAVNTGELFF. J is TRBJ2-2 and V is TRBV19, with 10 bases matching TRBD2. The V segment lost 6 bases and the J segment 1 base; nucleotides outside the gene matches: 5. CDR3 length: 16 residues. Germline-derived CDR1 and CDR2 are LNHDA and SQIVND (reference sequence).